This T cell receptor beta chain is drawn from a study of T cell changes during pregnancy in multiple sclerosis (dated by TCRdb to between 2017 and 2020). Describing the broader study: The study examined how the T cell repertoire changed over the course of pregnancy in women with multiple sclerosis.

Details on this clone: It has no known antigen specificity. No base qualities exist here, and no much larger clone lies one base off it.

Library preparation used the immunoSEQ multiplex PCR assay. The immuneACCESS repertoire file appears here via TCRdb, limited to in-frame rearrangements. These files lack a portion of the clones; in checked studies, under half of the deficit traces to unresolved V genes, and the cause of the others is not known. The sample profile shows around 51,000 clones; 93% of them were found once. The ten largest make up around 1.9% of the sample. From cysteine to phenylalanine, the CDR3 is 14 amino acids long. Solely the CDR3 DNA is kept, with 42 bases framed from the first base. V drops 1 base and J drops 3 bases, leaving 10 bases in between. According to the germline V gene, CDR1 reads LGHNT and CDR2 reads FRNRAP.

The TCR originated in a female donor with multiple sclerosis, enrolled in a pregnancy study. The chain joins TRBV12-5 to TRBJ2-7; the D gene assignment is ambiguous. Specimen: peripheral blood, collected in the second trimester of pregnancy. The CDR3 region: CASGLGLSYYEQYF. The bases are TGTGCTAGTGGTTTGGGGTTGAGCTACTACGAGCAGTACTTC.